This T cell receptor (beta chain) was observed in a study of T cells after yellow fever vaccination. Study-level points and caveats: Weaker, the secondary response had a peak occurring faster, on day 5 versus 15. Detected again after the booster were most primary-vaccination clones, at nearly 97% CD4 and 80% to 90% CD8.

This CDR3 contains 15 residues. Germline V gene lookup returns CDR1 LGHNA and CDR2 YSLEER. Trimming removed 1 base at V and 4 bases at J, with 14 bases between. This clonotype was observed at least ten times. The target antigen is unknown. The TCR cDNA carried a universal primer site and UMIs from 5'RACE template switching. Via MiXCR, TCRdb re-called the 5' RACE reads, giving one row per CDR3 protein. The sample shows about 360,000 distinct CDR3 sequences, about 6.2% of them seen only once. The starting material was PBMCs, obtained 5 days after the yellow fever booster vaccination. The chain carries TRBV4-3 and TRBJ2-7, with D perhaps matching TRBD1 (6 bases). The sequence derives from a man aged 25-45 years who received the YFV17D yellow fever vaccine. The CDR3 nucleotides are TGCGCCAGCAGCCAAGGCAGGACAGAAAATTACGAGCAGTACTTC. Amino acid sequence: CASSQGRTENYEQYF.